This TCR beta chain emerged from a study of breast tumors, draining lymph nodes, adjacent tissues. This clonotype has at least ten counts. Its antigen is as yet unknown. In TCRdb, the multiplex PCR reads were re-called with MiXCR into one record per CDR3 protein. The sample carries approximately 120,000 distinct CDR3 sequences, 21% recorded once. Study results and limitations: Tumors had less TCR diversity than lymph nodes, more than nontumor tissue. Tumor T cell lymph node origin was a supported hypothesis, not proven. The data were judged consistent with most tumor T cells coming from lymph node and expanding in tumor.

Axillary draining lymph nodes of breast cancer patients supplied the node samples. This CDR3 spans 14 amino acids. Deletions cut 6 bases from V and 5 bases from J, with 13 bases between. This receptor was taken from a female donor with breast cancer. Some clones in this sample may be carry-over from other donors' samples. The sample taken for sequencing was axillary lymph node tissue. V usage is TRBV12-3 or TRBV12-4 and J usage is TRBJ1-4; the D is unclear. The CDR3 spells CASSWTEENEKLFF. The CDR3 DNA is TGTGCCAGCAGCTGGACGGAGGAGAATGAAAAACTGTTTTTT.